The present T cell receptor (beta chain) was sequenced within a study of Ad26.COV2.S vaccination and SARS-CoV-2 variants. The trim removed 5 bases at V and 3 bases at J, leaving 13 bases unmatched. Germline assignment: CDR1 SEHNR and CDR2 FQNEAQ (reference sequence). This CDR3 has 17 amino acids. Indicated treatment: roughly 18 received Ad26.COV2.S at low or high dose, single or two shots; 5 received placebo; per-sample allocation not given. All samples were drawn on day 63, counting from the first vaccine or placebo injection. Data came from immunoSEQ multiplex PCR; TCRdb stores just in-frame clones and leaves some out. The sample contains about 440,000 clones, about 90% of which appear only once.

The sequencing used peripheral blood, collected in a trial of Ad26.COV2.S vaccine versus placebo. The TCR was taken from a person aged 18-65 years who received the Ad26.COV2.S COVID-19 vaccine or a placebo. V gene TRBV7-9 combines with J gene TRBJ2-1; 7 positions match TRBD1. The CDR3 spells CASSLIPGQQFYNEQFF. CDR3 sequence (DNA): TGTGCCAGCAGCCTCATACCGGGACAGCAATTCTACAATGAGCAGTTCTTC.